This entry describes one T cell receptor beta chain. Its matching antigen is unknown. Each donor was nominally healthy when sampled (though unrecorded immune exposures were likely). This specimen belongs to a study of cytomegalovirus exposure and HLA in healthy donors. General study results and limits: Among TCR beta chains, those listed as cytomegalovirus-associated numbered around 180. Researchers reported in a later analysis that common viral pathogens appeared linked to several top clusters. Because they were indistinguishable, some V segments, including TRBV6-2 and TRBV6-3, were excluded.

Vbeta (60) and Jbeta (13) primers were used in the PCR. The table came from immunoSEQ multiplex PCR; TCRdb's copy has only in-frame clones and leaves some out. The sample lists approximately 160,000 clones; approximately 80% were seen once. Germline lookup yields CDR1 MDHEN and CDR2 SYDVKM. This CDR3 region has 15 residues. The V and J ends lost 4 bases and 1 base respectively, with 13 bases between them. The rearrangement links TRBV28 to TRBJ1-1; tentatively, D is TRBD1 (6 bases). The sequence came from a woman aged 45 to 65 in good health and CMV-seropositive. Sequencing used PBMCs. The CDR3 loop reads CASSSRGGGNTEAFF. The CDR3 nucleotides read TGTGCCAGCAGTTCCCGGGGAGGGGGGAACACTGAAGCTTTCTTT.